The clone carrying this T cell receptor beta chain was observed a handful of times. What it recognizes is unknown. Other DNA sequences in the same sample also yield this CDR3. This entry belongs to a study of shared clonotypes between healthy human individuals. The CDR3 extends over 11 amino acids. Germline assignment: CDR1 SEHNR and CDR2 FQNEAQ (reference sequence). The V and J ends lost 4 bases and 3 bases respectively, with 4 bases between them. Donors comprised only Caucasian adults living in Nashville, Tennessee. Whole-study findings and limits: Lower generation probabilities were found for non-shared clonotypes than for those shared by all four donors.

The authors distributed each subset's genomic DNA evenly over several immunoSEQ plates. Using 200 ng DNA, approximately 27,000 T cell genomes, the sorted-subset replicate PCRs were run. Generated by immunoSEQ multiplex PCR, the TCRdb table keeps only in-frame clones and is missing some. The data contain around 1.6 million clones, 95% to 99% of them singletons. This receptor was taken from a man aged 25-45 years in good health. This chain joins TRBV7-9 and TRBJ2-7; D gene ambiguous. Input material: naive CD4+ T cells sorted from blood. Subset reported: CD45RA+ positively selected. The CDR3: CASSSIYEQYF. The DNA for the CDR3 is TGTGCCAGCAGCTCCATCTACGAGCAGTACTTC.